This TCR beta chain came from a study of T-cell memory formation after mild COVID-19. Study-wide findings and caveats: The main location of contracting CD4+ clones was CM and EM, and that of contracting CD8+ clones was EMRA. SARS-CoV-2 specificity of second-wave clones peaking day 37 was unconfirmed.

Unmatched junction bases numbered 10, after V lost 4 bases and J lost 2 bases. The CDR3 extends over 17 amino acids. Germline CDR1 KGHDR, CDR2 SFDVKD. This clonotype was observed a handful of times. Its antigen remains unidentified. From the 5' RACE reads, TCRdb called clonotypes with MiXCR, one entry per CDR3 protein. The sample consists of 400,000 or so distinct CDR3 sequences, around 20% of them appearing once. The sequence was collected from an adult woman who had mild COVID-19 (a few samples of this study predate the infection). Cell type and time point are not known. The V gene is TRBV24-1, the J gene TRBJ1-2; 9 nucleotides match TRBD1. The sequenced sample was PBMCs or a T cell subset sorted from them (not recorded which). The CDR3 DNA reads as TGTGCCACCAGTGAAACAACGACAGGGGGATTGAACTATGGCTACACCTTC. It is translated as CATSETTTGGLNYGYTF.